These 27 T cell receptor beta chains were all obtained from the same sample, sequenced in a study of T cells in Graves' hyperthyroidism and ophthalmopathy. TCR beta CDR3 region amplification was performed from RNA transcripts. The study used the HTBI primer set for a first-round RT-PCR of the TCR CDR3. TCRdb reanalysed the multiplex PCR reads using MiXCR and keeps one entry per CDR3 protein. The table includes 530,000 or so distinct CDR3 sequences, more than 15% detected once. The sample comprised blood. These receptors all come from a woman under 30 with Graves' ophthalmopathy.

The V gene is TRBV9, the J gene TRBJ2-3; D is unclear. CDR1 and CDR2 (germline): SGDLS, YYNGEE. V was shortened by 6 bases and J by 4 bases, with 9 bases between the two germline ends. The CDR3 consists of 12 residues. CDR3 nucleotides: TGTGCCAGCAAGGGCGACGCAGATACGCAGTATTTT. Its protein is CASKGDADTQYF.

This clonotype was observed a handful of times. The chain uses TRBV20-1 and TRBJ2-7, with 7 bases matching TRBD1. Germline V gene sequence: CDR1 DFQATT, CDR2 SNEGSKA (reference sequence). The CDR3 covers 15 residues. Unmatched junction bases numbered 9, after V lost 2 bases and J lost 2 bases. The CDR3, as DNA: TGCAGTGCTAGATCCCAGGACAGGTTCGCCTACGAGCAGTACTTC. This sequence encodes CSARSQDRFAYEQYF.

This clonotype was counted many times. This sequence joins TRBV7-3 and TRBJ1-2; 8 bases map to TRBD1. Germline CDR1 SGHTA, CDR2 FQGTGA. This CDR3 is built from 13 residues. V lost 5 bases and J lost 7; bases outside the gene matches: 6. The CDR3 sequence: CASSLDRDSGYTF. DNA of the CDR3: TGTGCCAGCAGCCTGGACAGGGACTCTGGCTACACCTTC.

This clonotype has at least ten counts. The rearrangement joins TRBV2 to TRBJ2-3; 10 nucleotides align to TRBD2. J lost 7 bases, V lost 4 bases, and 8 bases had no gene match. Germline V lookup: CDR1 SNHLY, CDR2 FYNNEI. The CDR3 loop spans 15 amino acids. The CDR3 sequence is CASSGVAGGPNTQYF. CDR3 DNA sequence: TGTGCCAGCAGTGGTGTAGCGGGAGGACCGAATACGCAGTATTTT.

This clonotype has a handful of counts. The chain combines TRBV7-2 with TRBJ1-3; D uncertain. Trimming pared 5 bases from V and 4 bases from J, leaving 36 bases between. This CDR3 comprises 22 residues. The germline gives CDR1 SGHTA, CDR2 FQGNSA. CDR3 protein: CASSPSLFTTALNPLGGNTIYF. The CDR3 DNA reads TGTGCCAGCAGCCCTTCCCTCTTTACCACGGCGCTTAACCCTTTGGGGGGAAACACCATATATTTT.

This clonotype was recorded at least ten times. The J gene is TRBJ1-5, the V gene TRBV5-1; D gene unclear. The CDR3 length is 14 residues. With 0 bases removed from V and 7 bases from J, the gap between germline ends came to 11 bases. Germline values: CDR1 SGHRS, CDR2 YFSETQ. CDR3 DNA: TGCGCCAGCAGCTTGGGTGGGAATGAACAGCCCCAGCATTTT. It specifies CASSLGGNEQPQHF.

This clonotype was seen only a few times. The DNA of the CDR3 is TGTGCCACCAGTGATCCCGGGACAGTCTATGGCTACACCTTC. This sequence encodes CATSDPGTVYGYTF. The gene calls are TRBV24-1 and TRBJ1-2; 7 bases map to TRBD1. The V and J ends lost 3 bases and 4 bases, in that order; junction bases with no gene match: 4. This CDR3 is 14 amino acids long. The V gene's germline CDR1 is KGHDR and CDR2 SFDVKD.

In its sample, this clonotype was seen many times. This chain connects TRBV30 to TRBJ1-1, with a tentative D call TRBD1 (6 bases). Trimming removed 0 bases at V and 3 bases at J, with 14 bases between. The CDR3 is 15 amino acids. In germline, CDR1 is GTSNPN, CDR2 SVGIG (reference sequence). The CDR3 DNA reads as TGTGCCTGGAGTGTAATATACAGGGCTGACACTGAAGCTTTCTTT. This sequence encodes CAWSVIYRADTEAFF.

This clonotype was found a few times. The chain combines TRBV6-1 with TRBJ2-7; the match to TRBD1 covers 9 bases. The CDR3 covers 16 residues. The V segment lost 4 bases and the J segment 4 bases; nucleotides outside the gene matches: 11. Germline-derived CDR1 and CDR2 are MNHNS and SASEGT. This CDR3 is CASSGRTGGFPYEQYF. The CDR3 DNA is TGTGCCAGCAGTGGCCGAACAGGGGGCTTCCCTTACGAGCAGTACTTC.

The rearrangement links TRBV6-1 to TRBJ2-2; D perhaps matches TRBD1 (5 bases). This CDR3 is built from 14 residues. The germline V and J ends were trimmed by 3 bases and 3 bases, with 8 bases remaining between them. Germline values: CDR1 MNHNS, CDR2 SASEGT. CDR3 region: CASSDIGDTGELFF. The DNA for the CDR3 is TGTGCCAGCAGTGATATAGGGGACACCGGGGAGCTGTTTTTT.

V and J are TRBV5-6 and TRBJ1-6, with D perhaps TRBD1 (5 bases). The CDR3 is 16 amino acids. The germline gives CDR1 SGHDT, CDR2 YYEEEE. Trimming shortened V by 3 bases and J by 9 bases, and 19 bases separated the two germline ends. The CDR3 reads CASSSYRDPLVSPLHF. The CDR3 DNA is TGTGCCAGCAGCTCGTACCGGGACCCTTTAGTTTCACCCCTCCACTTT.

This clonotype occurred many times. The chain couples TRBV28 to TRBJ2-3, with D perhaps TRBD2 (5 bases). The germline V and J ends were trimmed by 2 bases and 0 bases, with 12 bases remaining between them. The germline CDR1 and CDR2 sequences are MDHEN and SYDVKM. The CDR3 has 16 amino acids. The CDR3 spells CASSLASRTSTDTQYF. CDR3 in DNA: TGTGCCAGCAGTTTAGCTTCCAGGACTAGCACAGATACGCAGTATTTT.

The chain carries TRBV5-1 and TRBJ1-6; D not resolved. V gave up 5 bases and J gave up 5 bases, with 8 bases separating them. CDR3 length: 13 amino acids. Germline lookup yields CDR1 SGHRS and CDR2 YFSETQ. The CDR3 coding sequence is TGCGCCAGCAGGCCTCCCCATAATTCACCCCTCCACTTT. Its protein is CASRPPHNSPLHF.

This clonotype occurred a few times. In DNA form, the CDR3 reads TGTGCCAGCAGAGCCGCAGTCTACAATGAGCAGTTCTTC. Residues: CASRAAVYNEQFF. The chain joins TRBV27 to TRBJ2-1; D unresolved. This CDR3 comprises 13 residues. Trimming cost V 6 bases and J 3 bases, with 9 bases left between them. Germline assignment: CDR1 MNHEY and CDR2 SMNVEV (reference sequence).

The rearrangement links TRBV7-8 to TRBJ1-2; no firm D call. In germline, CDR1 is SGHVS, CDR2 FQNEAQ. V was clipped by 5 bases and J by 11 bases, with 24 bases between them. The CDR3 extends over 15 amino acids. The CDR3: CASSLGSSLSFGYTF. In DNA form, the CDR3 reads TGTGCCAGCAGCCTAGGGTCTTCCCTTAGCTTTGGGTACACCTTC.

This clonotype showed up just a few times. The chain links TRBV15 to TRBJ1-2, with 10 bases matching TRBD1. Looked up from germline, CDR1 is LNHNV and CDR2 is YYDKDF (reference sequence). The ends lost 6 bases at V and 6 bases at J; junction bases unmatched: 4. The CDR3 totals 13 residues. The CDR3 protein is CATSFGTGDGYTF. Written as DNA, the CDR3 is TGTGCCACCAGTTTCGGGACAGGGGATGGCTACACCTTC.

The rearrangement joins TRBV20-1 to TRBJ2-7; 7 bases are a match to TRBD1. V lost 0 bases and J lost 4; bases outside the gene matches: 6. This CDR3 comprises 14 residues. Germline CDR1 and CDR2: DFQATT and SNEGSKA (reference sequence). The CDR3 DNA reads TGCAGTGCTAGAGACCCGGGACAGTTTTACGAGCAGTACTTC. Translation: CSARDPGQFYEQYF.

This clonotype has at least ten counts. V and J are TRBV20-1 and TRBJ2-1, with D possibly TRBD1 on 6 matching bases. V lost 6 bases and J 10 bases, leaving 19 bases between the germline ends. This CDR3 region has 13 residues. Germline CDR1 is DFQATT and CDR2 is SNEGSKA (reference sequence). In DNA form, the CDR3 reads TGCAGTGCAAGCGTAGACAGGCTGACCGAGCAGTTCTTC. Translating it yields CSASVDRLTEQFF.

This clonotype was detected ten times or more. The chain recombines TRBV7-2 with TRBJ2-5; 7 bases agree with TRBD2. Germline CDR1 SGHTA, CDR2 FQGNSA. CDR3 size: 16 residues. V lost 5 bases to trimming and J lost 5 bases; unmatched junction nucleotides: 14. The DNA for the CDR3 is TGTGCCAGCAGCACAAACCCGGGACTAACTACTGAGACCCAGTACTTC. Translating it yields CASSTNPGLTTETQYF.

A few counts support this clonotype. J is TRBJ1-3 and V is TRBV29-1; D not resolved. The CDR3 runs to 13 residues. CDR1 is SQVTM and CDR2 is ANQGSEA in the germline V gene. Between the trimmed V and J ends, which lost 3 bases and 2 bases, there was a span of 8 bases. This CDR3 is CSVEALAGNTIYF. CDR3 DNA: TGCAGCGTTGAGGCACTCGCTGGAAACACCATATATTTT.

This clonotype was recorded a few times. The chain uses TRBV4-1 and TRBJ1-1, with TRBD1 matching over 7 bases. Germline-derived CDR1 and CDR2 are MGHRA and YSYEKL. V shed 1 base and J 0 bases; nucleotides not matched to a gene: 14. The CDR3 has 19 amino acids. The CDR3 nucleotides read TGCGCCAGCAGCCAAGGGCTAATTACGGACAGGCTAATGAACACTGAAGCTTTCTTT. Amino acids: CASSQGLITDRLMNTEAFF.

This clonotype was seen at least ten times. This CDR3 reads CASSLALRTDTEAFF. The CDR3 bases are TGTGCCAGCAGCTTAGCCTTGAGGACGGACACTGAAGCTTTCTTT. The V call is TRBV7-8, the J call TRBJ1-1, with D unclear. Germline V gene sequence: CDR1 SGHVS, CDR2 FQNEAQ. CDR3 size: 15 residues. V was cut by 0 bases and J by 3 bases, with 11 bases left in between.

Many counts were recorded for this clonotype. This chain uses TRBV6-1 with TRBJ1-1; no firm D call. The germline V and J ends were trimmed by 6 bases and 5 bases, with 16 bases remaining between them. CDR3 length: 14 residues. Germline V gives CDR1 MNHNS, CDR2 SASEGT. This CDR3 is CASSQYILGTEAFF. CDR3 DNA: TGTGCCAGCAGCCAATATATACTGGGGACTGAAGCTTTCTTT.

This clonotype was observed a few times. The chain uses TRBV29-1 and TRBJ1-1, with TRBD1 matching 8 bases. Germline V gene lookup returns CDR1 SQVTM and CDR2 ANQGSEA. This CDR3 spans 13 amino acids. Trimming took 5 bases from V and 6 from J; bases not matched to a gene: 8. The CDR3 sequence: CSVLTGVRAEAFF. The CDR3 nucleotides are TGCAGCGTTTTGACAGGGGTTCGGGCTGAAGCTTTCTTT.

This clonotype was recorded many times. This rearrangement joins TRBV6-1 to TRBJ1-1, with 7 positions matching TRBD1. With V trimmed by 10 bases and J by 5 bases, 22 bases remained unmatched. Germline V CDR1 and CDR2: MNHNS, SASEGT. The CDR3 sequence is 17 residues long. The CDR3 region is CATHGLRGGVFDTEAFF. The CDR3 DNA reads TGTGCCACCCACGGTTTGAGAGGGGGCGTGTTTGATACTGAAGCTTTCTTT.

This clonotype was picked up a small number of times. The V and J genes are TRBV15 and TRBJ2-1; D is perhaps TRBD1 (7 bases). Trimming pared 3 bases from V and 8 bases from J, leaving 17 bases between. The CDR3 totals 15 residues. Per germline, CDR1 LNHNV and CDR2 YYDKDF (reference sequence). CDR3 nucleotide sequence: TGTGCCACCAGCAGTGTTTACAGGGGCGGGGATGAGCAGTTCTTC. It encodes CATSSVYRGGDEQFF.

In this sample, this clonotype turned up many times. The CDR3 here is CATTDRGNTGELFF. Here the CDR3 DNA reads TGTGCCACTACGGACAGGGGCAACACCGGGGAGCTGTTTTTT. V gene TRBV19 combines with J gene TRBJ2-2, with 9 bases matching TRBD1. The germline gives CDR1 LNHDA, CDR2 SQIVND (reference sequence). The CDR3 extends over 14 amino acids. With V trimmed by 10 bases and J by 2 bases, 5 bases remained unmatched.